One and the same sample provided the 5 T cell receptor beta chains below, sequenced in a study of blood T cell repertoires in COVID-19. Profiled with immunoSEQ multiplex PCR; TCRdb holds only in-frame clones, not every one. In the table there are fewer than 60,000 clones, approximately 85% of which are singletons. Sequencing was done on a sample of peripheral blood. These receptors all stem from a woman of 80 years or more with COVID-19, enrolled during active disease.

The chain recombines TRBV2 with TRBJ1-4, with TRBD1 matching over 11 bases. Germline V gene lookup returns CDR1 SNHLY and CDR2 FYNNEI. The CDR3 is 14 amino acids. The V and J ends lost 6 bases and 7 bases, in that order; junction bases with no gene match: 4. The DNA of the CDR3 is TGTGCCAGCAGCGGACAGGGGGCGGGTGAAAAACTGTTTTTT. It is translated as CASSGQGAGEKLFF.

The CDR3 loop reads CASSRQGANTGELFF. The DNA of the CDR3 is TGTGCCAGCAGCAGACAGGGGGCGAACACCGGGGAGCTGTTTTTT. V usage is TRBV7-9 and J usage is TRBJ2-2; 9 nucleotides line up with TRBD1. After removal of 5 bases from V and 0 bases from J, the junction contained 1 base not matched to a gene. CDR3 size: 15 residues. Germline CDR1 is SEHNR and CDR2 is FQNEAQ (reference sequence).

The chain employs TRBV30 and TRBJ2-6; perhaps TRBD1 as D (6 bases). This CDR3 has 16 residues. The germline V gene has CDR1 GTSNPN and CDR2 SVGIG (reference sequence). The V and J ends lost 1 base and 4 bases respectively, with 14 bases between them. The CDR3 sequence is CAWSDNRVAGANVLTF. Here the CDR3 DNA reads TGTGCCTGGAGTGACAACAGGGTCGCAGGGGCCAACGTCCTGACTTTC.

CDR3: CASSIRGQGSGNTIYF. DNA of the CDR3: TGTGCCAGTAGTATACGGGGACAGGGGTCTGGAAACACCATATATTTT. This chain joins TRBV19 and TRBJ1-3; 10 nucleotides match TRBD1. CDR3 size: 16 residues. Germline V gene sequence: CDR1 LNHDA, CDR2 SQIVND (reference sequence). J lost 1 base, V lost 2 bases, and 2 bases had no gene match.

This rearrangement joins TRBV5-6 to TRBJ1-1; a weak D match, TRBD1 (5 bases). The CDR3 has 15 amino acids. V shed 0 bases and J shed 5 bases, with 14 bases lying between them. The germline CDR1 and CDR2 sequences are SGHDT and YYEEEE. The CDR3 sequence is CASSLAGAGRTEAFF. CDR3 nucleotides: TGTGCCAGCAGCTTGGCCGGGGCAGGGAGGACTGAAGCTTTCTTT.